This T cell receptor beta chain was sequenced in a study of blood T cell repertoires in COVID-19. The protocol was immunoSEQ multiplex PCR, while the TCRdb copy is restricted to in-frame clones and leaves out a portion. Of about 270,000 clones in the sample, roughly nine tenths were seen once. The sample taken for sequencing was peripheral blood. This clonotype originated in a woman between 25 and 40 years old with COVID-19, enrolled during active disease.

This CDR3 is CASSPTANSGNTIYF. CDR3 bases: TGCGCCAGCAGCCCTACAGCTAACTCTGGAAACACCATATATTTT. The chain employs TRBV4-1 and TRBJ1-3; D is unresolved. This CDR3 contains 15 residues. The germline V gene encodes CDR1 MGHRA and CDR2 YSYEKL. The V end was cut by 4 bases, the J end by 0 bases, with 10 bases between.